These 2 T cell receptor beta chains share one sample of origin, sequenced in a study of T cells in Graves' hyperthyroidism and ophthalmopathy. RNA transcripts served as the template for amplifying TCR beta CDR3 regions. The HTBI primer set was used in a first-round RT-PCR of the TCR CDR3. A single record per CDR3 protein comes from TCRdb applying MiXCR to the multiplex PCR reads. This table has 300,000 to 450,000 distinct CDR3 sequences, around a sixth appearing once. Input material: blood. The receptors shown here come from a woman aged 18-29 years with Graves' hyperthyroidism that later progressed to Graves' ophthalmopathy.

This clonotype was seen only a few times. CDR3 bases: TGCGCCAGCAGCTTGGCCTCCAAGGTAGACAGAACTTACGAAAAACTGTTTTTT. It codes for CASSLASKVDRTYEKLFF. This sequence joins TRBV5-1 and TRBJ1-4; perhaps TRBD1 as D (5 bases). Deletions cut 0 bases from V and 8 bases from J, with 23 bases between. CDR3 length: 18 amino acids. CDR1 is SGHRS, CDR2 YFSETQ, per germline.

This clonotype was seen ten or more times. The rearrangement links TRBV7-2 to TRBJ2-7, with TRBD1 matching 10 bases. Germline-derived CDR1 and CDR2 are SGHTA and FQGNSA. This CDR3 has 15 amino acids. Unmatched junction bases numbered 6, after V lost 4 bases and J lost 3 bases. The CDR3 region has the DNA TGTGCCAGCAGCTATAGGGACAGGGGCCTCTACGAGCAGTACTTC. Protein sequence: CASSYRDRGLYEQYF.